The T cell receptor (beta chain) under discussion was sequenced for a study of T cell changes during pregnancy in multiple sclerosis. TCRdb's copy holds only in-frame clones and misses some; the assay was immunoSEQ multiplex PCR. The sample contains 90,000 or so clones, roughly nine tenths of which appear only once. There are 14 residues in the CDR3. J lost 7 bases, V lost 5 bases, and 9 bases had no gene match. Germline V gives CDR1 SGHTA, CDR2 FQGNSA. Material: PBMCs, obtained in the first trimester of pregnancy. The gene calls are TRBV7-2 and TRBJ2-7; TRBD2 agrees at 9 bases. The receptor's source is a female donor in good health, serving as a control in a pregnancy study. Some clones in this sample may be carry-over from other donors' samples. The CDR3 spells CASSPSSGDPEQYF. CDR3 nucleotide sequence: TGTGCCAGCAGCCCCTCTAGCGGGGATCCAGAGCAGTACTTC.